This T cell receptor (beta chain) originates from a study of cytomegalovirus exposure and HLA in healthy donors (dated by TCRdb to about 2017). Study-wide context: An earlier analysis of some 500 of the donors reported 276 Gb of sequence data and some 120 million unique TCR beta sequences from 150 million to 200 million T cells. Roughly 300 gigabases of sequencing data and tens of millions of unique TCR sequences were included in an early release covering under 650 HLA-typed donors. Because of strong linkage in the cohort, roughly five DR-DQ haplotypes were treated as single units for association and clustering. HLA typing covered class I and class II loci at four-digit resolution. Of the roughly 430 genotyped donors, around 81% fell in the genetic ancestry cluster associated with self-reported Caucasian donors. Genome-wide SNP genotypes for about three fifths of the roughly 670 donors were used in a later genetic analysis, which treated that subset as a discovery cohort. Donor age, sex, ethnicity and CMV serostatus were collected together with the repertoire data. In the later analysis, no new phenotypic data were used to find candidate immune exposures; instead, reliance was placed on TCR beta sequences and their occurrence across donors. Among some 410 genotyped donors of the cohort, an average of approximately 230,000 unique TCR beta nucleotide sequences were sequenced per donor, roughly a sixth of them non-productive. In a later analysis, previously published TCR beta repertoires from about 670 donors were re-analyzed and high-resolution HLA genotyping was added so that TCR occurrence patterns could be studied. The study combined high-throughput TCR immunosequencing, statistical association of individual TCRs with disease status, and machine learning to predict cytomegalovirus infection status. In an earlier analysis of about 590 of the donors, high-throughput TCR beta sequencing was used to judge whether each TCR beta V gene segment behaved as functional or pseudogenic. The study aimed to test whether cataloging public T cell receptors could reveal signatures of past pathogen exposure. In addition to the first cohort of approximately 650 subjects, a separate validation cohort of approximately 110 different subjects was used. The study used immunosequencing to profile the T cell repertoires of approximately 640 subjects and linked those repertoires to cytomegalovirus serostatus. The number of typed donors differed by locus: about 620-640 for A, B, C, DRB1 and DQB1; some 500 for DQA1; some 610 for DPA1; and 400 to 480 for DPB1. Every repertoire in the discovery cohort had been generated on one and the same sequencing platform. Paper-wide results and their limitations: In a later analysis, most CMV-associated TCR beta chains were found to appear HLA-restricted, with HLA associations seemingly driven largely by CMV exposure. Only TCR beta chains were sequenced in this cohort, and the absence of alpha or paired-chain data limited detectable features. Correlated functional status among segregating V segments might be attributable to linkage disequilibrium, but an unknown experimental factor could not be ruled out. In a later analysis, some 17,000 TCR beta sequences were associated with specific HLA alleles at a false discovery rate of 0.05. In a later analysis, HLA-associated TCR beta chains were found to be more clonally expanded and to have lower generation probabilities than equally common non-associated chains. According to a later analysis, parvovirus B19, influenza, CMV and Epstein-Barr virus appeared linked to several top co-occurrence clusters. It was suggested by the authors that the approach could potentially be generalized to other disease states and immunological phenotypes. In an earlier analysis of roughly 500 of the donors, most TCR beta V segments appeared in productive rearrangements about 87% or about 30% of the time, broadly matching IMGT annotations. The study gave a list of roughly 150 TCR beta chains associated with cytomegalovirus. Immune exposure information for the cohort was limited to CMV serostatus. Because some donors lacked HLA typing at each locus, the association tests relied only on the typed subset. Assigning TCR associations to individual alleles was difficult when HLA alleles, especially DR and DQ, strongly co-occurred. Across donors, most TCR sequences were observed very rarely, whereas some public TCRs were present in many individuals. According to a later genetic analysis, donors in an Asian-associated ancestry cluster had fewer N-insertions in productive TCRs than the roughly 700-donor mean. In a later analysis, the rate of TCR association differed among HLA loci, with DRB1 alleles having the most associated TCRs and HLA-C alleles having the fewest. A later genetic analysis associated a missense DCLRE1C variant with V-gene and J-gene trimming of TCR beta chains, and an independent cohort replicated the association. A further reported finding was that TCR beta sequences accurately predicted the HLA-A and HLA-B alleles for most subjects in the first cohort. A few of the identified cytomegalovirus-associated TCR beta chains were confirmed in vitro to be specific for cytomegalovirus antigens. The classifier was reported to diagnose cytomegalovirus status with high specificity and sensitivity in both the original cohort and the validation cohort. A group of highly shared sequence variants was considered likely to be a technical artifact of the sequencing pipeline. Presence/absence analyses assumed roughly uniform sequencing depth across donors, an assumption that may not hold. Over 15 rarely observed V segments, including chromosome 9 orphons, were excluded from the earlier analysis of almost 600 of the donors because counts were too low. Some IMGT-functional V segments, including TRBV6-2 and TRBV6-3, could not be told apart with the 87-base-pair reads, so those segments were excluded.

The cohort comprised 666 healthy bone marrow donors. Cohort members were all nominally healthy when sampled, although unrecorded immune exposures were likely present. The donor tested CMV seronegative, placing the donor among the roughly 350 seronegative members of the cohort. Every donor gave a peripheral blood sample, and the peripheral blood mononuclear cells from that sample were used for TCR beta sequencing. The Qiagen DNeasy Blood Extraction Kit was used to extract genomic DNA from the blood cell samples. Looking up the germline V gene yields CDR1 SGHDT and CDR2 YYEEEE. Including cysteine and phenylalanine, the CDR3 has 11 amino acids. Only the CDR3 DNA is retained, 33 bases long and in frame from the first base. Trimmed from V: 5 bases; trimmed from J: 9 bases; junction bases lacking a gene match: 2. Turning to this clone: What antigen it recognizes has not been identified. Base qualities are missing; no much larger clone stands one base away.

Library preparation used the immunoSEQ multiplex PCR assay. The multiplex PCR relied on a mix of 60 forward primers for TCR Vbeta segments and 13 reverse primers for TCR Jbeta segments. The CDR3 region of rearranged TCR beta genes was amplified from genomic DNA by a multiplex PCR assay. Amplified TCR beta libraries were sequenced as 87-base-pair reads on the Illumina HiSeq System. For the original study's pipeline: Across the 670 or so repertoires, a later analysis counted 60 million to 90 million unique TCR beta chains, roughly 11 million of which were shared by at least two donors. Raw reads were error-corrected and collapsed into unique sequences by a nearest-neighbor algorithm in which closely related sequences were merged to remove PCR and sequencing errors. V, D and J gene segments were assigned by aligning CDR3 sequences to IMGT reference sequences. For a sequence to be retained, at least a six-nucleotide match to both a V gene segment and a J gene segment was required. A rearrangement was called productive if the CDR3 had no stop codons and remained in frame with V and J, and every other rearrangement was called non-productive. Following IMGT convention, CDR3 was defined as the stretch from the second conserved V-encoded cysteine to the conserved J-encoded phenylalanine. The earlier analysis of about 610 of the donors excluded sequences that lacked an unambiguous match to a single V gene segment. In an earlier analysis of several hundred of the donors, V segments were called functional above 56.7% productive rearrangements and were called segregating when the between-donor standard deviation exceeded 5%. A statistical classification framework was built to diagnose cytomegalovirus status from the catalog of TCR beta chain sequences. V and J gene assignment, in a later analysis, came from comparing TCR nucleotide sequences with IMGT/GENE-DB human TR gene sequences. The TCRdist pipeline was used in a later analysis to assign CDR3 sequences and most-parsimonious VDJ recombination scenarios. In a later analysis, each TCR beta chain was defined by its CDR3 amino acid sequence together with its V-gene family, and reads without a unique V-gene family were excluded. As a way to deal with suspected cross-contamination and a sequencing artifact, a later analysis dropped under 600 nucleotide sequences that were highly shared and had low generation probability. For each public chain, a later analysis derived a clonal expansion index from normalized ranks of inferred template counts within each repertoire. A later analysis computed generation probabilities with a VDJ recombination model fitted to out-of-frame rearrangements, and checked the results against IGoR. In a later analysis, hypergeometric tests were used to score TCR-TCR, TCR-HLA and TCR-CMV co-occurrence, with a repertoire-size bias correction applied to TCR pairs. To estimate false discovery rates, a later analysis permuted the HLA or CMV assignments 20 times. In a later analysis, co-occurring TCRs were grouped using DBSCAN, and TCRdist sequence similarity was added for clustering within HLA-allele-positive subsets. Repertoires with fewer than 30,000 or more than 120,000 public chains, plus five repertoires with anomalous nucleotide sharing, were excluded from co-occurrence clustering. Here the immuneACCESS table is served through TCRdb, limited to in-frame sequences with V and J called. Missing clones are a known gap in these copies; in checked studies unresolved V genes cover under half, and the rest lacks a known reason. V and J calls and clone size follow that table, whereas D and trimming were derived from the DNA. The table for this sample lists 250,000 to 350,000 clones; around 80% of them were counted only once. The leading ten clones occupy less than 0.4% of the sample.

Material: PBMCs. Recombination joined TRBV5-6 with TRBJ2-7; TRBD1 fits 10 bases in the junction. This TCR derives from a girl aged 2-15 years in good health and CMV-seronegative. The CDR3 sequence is CASRGDRGQYF. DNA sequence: TGTGCCAGCAGAGGGGACAGGGGGCAGTACTTC. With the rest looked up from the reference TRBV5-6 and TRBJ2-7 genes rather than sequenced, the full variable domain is DAGVTQSPTHLIKTRGQQVTLRCSPKSGHDTVSWYQQALGQGPQFIFQYYEEEERQRGNFPDRFSGHQFPNYSSELNVNALLLGDSALYLCASRGDRGQYFGPGTRLTVT.